The rows below give T cell receptor beta chains drawn from one sample of a study of neurological immune-mediated disorders. MiXCR, run by TCRdb on the 5' RACE reads, gives a single entry per CDR3 protein. This table has tens of thousands of distinct CDR3 sequences, 5.5% to 6% appearing once. Sample: CD4+ T cells from blood. Source of these receptors: a woman aged 45-60 years in good health. Each CDR3 is given with its conserved first and last residue. Each record gives: D gene, clone size, V gene, J gene, CDR3 protein, CDR3 DNA. D genes are given only for firm matches. Size is stated as once, few, many, or a class for an expanded clone.

>-|many|TRBV5-5|TRBJ1-1
CASSFSLQENTEAFF
TGTGCCAGCAGCTTTTCGCTACAGGAAAACACTGAAGCTTTCTTT
>-|many|TRBV5-1|TRBJ1-2
CASSLTSGRYYYGYTF
TGCGCCAGCAGCTTGACCTCCGGGAGATACTATTATGGCTACACCTTC
>-|many|TRBV20-1|TRBJ2-7
CSARNIGDRAGRAYEQYF
TGCAGTGCTAGAAATATCGGAGACAGAGCGGGCCGAGCCTACGAGCAGTACTTC
>-|many|TRBV5-1|TRBJ2-3
CASSLVPSKADTQYF
TGCGCCAGCAGCTTGGTCCCTAGCAAGGCAGATACGCAGTATTTT
>TRBD1|many|TRBV6-1|TRBJ1-6
CASRGGGLYNSPLHF
TGTGCCAGCAGAGGAGGGGGCCTCTATAATTCACCCCTCCACTTT
>TRBD2|many|TRBV2|TRBJ2-3
CASSELAGGEYF
TGTGCCAGCAGTGAATTAGCGGGGGGGGAGTATTTT
>TRBD2|many|TRBV20-1|TRBJ2-1
CSADHTSGGYNEQFF
TGCAGTGCTGACCATACTAGCGGGGGGTACAATGAGCAGTTCTTC
>TRBD1|many|TRBV5-1|TRBJ2-4
CASSEGQKNIQYF
TGCGCCAGCAGCGAGGGACAGAAAAACATTCAGTACTTC
>TRBD1|many|TRBV10-3|TRBJ1-6
CAISVGGQQYSPLHF
TGTGCCATCAGCGTTGGGGGACAGCAATATTCACCCCTCCACTTT
>-|many|TRBV29-1|TRBJ2-2
CSVKQGRYTGELFF
TGCAGCGTTAAACAGGGCAGGTACACCGGGGAGCTGTTTTTT
>-|medium-sized|TRBV7-2|TRBJ2-5
CASSLWQGRETQYF
TGTGCCAGCAGCTTATGGCAGGGACGGGAGACCCAGTACTTC
>-|many|TRBV7-2|TRBJ2-7
CASSPRRGAGGQYF
TGTGCCAGCAGCCCCCGCAGGGGAGCCGGGGGGCAGTACTTC
>TRBD2|many|TRBV5-1|TRBJ2-7
CASSLEASGISYEQYF
TGCGCCAGCAGCTTGGAGGCTAGCGGAATCTCCTACGAGCAGTACTTC
>-|many|TRBV29-1|TRBJ1-1
CSVSWGKTPGTEAFF
TGCAGCGTTTCATGGGGCAAAACACCGGGCACTGAAGCTTTCTTT
>-|many|TRBV5-5|TRBJ2-3
CASSLGGISTDTQYF
TGTGCCAGCAGCTTGGGGGGAATCTCCACAGATACGCAGTATTTT
>TRBD1|many|TRBV11-3|TRBJ1-5
CARGDSSNQPQHF
TGTGCCAGAGGGGACAGTAGCAATCAGCCCCAGCATTTT